This T cell receptor (beta chain) came from a study of neurological immune-mediated disorders. MiXCR, run by TCRdb on the 5' RACE reads, gives a single entry per CDR3 protein. The data hold roughly 13,000 distinct CDR3 sequences, with about 10% observed a single time. This clonotype showed up many times. V shed 2 bases and J shed 0 bases, with 10 bases lying between them. There are 15 residues in the CDR3. Germline values: CDR1 WSHSY, CDR2 SAAADI. This sequence joins TRBV10-2 and TRBJ1-2; TRBD1 might be the D (6 bases). The source is a middle-aged woman in good health. The sequenced sample was PBMCs. This CDR3 is CASSEDRITNYGYTF. The CDR3 nucleotides are TGCGCCAGCAGTGAGGACAGGATTACTAACTATGGCTACACCTTC.